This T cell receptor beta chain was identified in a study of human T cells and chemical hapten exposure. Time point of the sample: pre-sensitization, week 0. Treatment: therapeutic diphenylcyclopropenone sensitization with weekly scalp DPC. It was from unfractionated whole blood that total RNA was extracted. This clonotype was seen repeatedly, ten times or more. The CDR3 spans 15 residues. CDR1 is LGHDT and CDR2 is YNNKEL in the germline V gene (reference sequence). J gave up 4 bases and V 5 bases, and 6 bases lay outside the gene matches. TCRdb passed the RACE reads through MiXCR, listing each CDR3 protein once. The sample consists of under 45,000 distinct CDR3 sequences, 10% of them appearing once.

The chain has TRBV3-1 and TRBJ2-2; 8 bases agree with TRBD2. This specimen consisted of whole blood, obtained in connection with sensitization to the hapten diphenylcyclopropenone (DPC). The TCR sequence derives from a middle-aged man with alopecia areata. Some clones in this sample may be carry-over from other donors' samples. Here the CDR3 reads CASSLSGSSTGELFF. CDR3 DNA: TGTGCCAGCAGCTTAAGCGGGAGCAGCACCGGGGAGCTGTTTTTT.